Below are 4 T cell receptor beta chains sequenced from a single sample in a study of metastatic and nonmetastatic thyroid tumors. Patients were all untreated before their thyroid surgery. TCRdb re-analyzed the PCR reads using MiXCR. The data hold about 21,000 clones, with 15% to 20% observed a single time. Sequencing was done on a sample of blood. Receptor source: a male donor with papillary thyroid cancer or a benign thyroid nodule (not recorded which). Some clones in this sample may be carry-over from other donors' samples.

The chain combines TRBV27 with TRBJ1-2, with a possible D match to TRBD1 (6 bases). Trimming cost V 3 bases and J 3 bases, with 11 bases left between them. In germline, CDR1 is MNHEY, CDR2 SMNVEV (reference sequence). The CDR3 loop spans 14 amino acids. The CDR3 nucleotides are TGTGCCAGCAGTTTTAGGGAGGGGGACTATGGCTACACCTTC. This codes for CASSFREGDYGYTF.

This clone came up many times. V and J are TRBV2 and TRBJ2-1; D may be TRBD1 (5 bases). V lost 6 bases to trimming and J lost 6 bases, with 21 bases between them. The germline gives CDR1 SNHLY, CDR2 FYNNEI. CDR3 length: 16 amino acids. The CDR3 DNA is TGTGCCAGCAGCGGTCTGAACTCCCCAACAGGCAATGAGCAGTTCTTC. Translating gives CASSGLNSPTGNEQFF.

This clone rates as medium-sized. The rearrangement joins TRBV28 to TRBJ2-7; the D is unclear. The V and J ends lost 4 bases and 0 bases respectively, with 13 bases between them. Per germline, CDR1 MDHEN and CDR2 SYDVKM. The CDR3 spans 15 residues. The CDR3 DNA is TGTGCCAGCAGTTCCTGGACCGCGAGCTCCTACGAGCAGTACTTC. The encoded protein is CASSSWTASSYEQYF. The entire variable domain, with the rest obtained from reference TRBV28 and TRBJ2-7, is as follows: DVKVTQSSRYLVKRTGEKVFLECVQDMDHENMFWYRQDPGLGLRLIYFSYDVKMKEKGDIPEGYSVSREKKERFSLILESASTNQTSMYLCASSSWTASSYEQYFGPGTRLTVT.

V is TRBV7-6 and J is TRBJ2-3; 12 bases agree with TRBD2. Germline CDR1 SGHVS, CDR2 FNYEAQ. Germline trimming cut 4 bases from V and 6 bases from J; bases unmatched to any gene: 8. The CDR3 covers 16 residues. CDR3 sequence (DNA): TGTGCCAGCAGCTCTATTGGACTAGCGGGAACGGATACGCAGTATTTT. It yields the protein CASSSIGLAGTDTQYF.